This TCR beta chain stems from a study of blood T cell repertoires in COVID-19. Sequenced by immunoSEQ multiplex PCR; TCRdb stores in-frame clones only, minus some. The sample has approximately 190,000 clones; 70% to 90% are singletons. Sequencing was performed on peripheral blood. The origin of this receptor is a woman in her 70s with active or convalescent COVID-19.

CDR3 sequence (DNA): TGTGCCAGCAGCCCCTTAATGTCTCGCACAGATACGCAGTATTTT. It translates to CASSPLMSRTDTQYF. This sequence joins TRBV7-2 and TRBJ2-3; no clear D. V was trimmed by 5 bases and J by 1 base, leaving 13 bases between them. The CDR3 extends over 15 amino acids. In germline, CDR1 is SGHTA, CDR2 FQGNSA. Complete variable domain (other parts from reference TRBV7-2 and TRBJ2-3): GAGVSQSPSNKVTEKGKDVELRCDPISGHTALYWYRQSLGQGLEFLIYFQGNSAPDKSGLPSDRFSAERTGGSVSTLTIQRTQQEDSAVYLCASSPLMSRTDTQYFGPGTRLTVL.